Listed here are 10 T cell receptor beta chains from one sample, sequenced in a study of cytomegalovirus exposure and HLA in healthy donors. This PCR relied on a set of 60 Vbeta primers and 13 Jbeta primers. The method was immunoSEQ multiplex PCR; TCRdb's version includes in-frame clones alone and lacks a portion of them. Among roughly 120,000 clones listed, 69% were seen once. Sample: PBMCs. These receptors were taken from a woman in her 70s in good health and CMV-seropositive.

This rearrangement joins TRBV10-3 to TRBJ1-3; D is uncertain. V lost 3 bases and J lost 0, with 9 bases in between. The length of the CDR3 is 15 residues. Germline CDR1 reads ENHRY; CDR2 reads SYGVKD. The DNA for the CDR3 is TGTGCCATCAGTGATACAGCCCTCTCTGGAAACACCATATATTTT. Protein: CAISDTALSGNTIYF.

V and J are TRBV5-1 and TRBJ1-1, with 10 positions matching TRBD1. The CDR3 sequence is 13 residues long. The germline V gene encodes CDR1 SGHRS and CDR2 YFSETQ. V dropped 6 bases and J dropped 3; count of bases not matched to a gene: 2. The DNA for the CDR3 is TGCGCCAGCACTGGACAGGGGGACACTGAAGCTTTCTTT. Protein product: CASTGQGDTEAFF. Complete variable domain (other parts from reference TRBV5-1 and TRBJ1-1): KAGVTQTPRYLIKTRGQQVTLSCSPISGHRSVSWYQQTPGQGLQFLFEYFSETQRNKGNFPGRFSGRQFSNSRSEMNVSTLELGDSALYLCASTGQGDTEAFFGQGTRLTVV.

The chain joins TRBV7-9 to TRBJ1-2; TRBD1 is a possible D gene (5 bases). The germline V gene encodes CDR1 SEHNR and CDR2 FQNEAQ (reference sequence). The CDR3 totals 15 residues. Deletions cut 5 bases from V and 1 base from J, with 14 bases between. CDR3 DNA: TGTGCCAGCAGCCAGACGACAGTCCTTAACTATGGCTACACCTTC. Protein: CASSQTTVLNYGYTF.

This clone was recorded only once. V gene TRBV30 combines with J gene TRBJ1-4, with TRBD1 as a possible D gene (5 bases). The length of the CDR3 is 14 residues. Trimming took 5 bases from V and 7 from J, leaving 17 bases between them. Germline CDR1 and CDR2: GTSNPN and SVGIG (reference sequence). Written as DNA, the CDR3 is TGTGCCTGGGGAAAGACAGACCCGAGTGAAAAACTGTTTTTT. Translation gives CAWGKTDPSEKLFF.

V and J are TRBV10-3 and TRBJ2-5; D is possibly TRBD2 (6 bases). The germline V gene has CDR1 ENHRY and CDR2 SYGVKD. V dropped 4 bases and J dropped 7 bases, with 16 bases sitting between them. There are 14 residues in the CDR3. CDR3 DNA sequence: TGTGCCATCAGTGCGACTAGTCAAGAGAGGACCCAGTACTTC. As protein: CAISATSQERTQYF.

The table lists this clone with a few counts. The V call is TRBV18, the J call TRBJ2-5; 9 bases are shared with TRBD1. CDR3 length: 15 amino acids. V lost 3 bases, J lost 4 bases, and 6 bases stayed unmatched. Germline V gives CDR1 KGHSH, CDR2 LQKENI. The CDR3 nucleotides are TGTGCCAGCTCACCGCGGGACAGGGCCGTAGAGACCCAGTACTTC. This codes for CASSPRDRAVETQYF.

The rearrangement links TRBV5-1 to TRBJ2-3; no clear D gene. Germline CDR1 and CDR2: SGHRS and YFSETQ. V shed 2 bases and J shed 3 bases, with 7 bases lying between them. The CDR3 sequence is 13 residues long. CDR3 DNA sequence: TGCGCCAGCAGCTTTGGCCGTACAGATACGCAGTATTTT. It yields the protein CASSFGRTDTQYF.

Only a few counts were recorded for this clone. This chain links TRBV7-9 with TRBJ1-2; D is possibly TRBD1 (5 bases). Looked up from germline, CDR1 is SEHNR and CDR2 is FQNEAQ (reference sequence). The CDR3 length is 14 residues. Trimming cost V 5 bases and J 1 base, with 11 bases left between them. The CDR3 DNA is TGTGCCAGCAGCGCGGGACCGAGTAACTATGGCTACACCTTC. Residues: CASSAGPSNYGYTF.

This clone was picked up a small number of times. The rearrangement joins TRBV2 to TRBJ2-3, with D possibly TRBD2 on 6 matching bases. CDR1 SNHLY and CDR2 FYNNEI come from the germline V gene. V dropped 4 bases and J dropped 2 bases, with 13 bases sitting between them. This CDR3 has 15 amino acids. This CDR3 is CASSGGVGHTDTQYF. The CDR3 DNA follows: TGTGCCAGCAGTGGCGGGGTAGGGCACACAGATACGCAGTATTTT.

DNA of the CDR3: TGTGCCAGCAGCCCCGGACAGTTCAGCTCCTACAATGAGCAGTTCTTC. Protein product: CASSPGQFSSYNEQFF. The rearrangement joins TRBV5-4 to TRBJ2-1, with D possibly TRBD1 on 6 matching bases. Germline V CDR1 and CDR2: SGHNT, YYREEE (reference sequence). The CDR3 covers 16 residues. Trimming shortened V by 4 bases and J by 0 bases, and 14 bases separated the two germline ends. Together with reference TRBV5-4 and TRBJ2-1, the CDR3 gives the full variable domain: ETGVTQSPTHLIKTRGQQVTLRCSSQSGHNTVSWYQQALGQGPQFIFQYYREEENGRGNFPPRFSGLQFPNYSSELNVNALELDDSALYLCASSPGQFSSYNEQFFGPGTRLTVL.